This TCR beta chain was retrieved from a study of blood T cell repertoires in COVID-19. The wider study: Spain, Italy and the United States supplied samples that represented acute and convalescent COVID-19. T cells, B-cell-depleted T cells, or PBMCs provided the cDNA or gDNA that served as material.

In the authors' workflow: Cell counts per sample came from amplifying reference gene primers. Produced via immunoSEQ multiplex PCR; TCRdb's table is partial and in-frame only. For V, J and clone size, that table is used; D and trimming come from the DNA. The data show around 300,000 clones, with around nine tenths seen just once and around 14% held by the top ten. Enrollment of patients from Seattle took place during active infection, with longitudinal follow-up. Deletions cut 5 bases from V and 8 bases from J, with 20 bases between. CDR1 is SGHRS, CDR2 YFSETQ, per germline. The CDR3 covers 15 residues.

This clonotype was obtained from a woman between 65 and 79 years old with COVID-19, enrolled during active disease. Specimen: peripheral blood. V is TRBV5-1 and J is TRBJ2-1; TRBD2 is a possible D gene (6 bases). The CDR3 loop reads CASRLNGGGVYEQFF. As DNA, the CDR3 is TGCGCCAGCAGATTGAACGGCGGAGGGGTTTATGAGCAGTTCTTC.